The rows below give T cell receptor beta chains drawn from one sample of a study of cytomegalovirus exposure and HLA in healthy donors. Clones were read by immunoSEQ multiplex PCR, and TCRdb kept only the in-frame ones, dropping some. The sample carries under 140,000 clones, around 78% recorded once. Sequencing was carried out using PBMCs. These receptors all stem from a woman aged 25 to 39 in good health and CMV-seronegative. CDR3s include the opening cysteine and the closing phenylalanine or tryptophan. The D gene is left open where the match is weak. Only part of the rows carry a size: once, few, many, or a class if the clone is expanded.

J gene	clone size	V gene	D gene	CDR3 DNA	CDR3 protein
TRBJ2-7	-	TRBV4-1	-	TGCGCCAGCAGCCAAGAGGGGACTCCTGCCTACGAGCAGTACTTC	CASSQEGTPAYEQYF
TRBJ2-1	-	TRBV15	TRBD1	TGTGCCACCAGCGCCCCGGGACAGGGGGGGAATGAGCAGTTCTTC	CATSAPGQGGNEQFF
TRBJ1-6	-	TRBV30	-	TGTGCCTGGAGTGCCGGGGGTTCACCCCTCCACTTT	CAWSAGGSPLHF
TRBJ1-1	-	TRBV5-4	TRBD1	TGTGCCAGCAGCCCGCCGGGACAGGGAAACACTGAAGCTTTCTTT	CASSPPGQGNTEAFF
TRBJ1-1	-	TRBV13	-	TGTGCCAGCAGGCTACGGGTTTTGAACACTGAAGCTTTCTTT	CASRLRVLNTEAFF
TRBJ1-2	-	TRBV29-1	-	TGCAGCGTTGAAACAGACTATGGCTACACCTTC	CSVETDYGYTF
TRBJ2-5	-	TRBV9	TRBD1	TGTGCCAGCAGCGTATCTCCGGGACAGTACGTGACCCAGTACTTC	CASSVSPGQYVTQYF
TRBJ2-1	-	TRBV7-2	TRBD2	TGTGCCAGCAGCTTAGTTGGAGGAACGGGACTAGCTCAGTTTCAGTTCTTC	CASSLVGGTGLAQFQFF
TRBJ2-7	-	TRBV6-5	TRBD1	TGTGCCAGCAGTAACGGACAGGGGACCTACGAGCAGTACTTC	CASSNGQGTYEQYF
TRBJ2-4	-	TRBV30	-	TGTGCCTGGGCACTCCGAGGGACACTAGCCAAAAACATTCAGTACTTC	CAWALRGTLAKNIQYF
TRBJ1-5	-	TRBV6-6	-	TGTGCCAGCACCCGAAGTAGGGGTGGTAATCAGCCCCAGCATTTT	CASTRSRGGNQPQHF
TRBJ2-1	-	TRBV30	-	TGTGCCTGGAGTGTTCTGAGCTCCTACAATGAGCAGTTCTTC	CAWSVLSSYNEQFF
TRBJ2-2	-	TRBV5-4	-	TGTGCCAGCAGCTTGGCCGGGGTTGACACCGGGGAGCTGTTTTTT	CASSLAGVDTGELFF
TRBJ2-5	-	TRBV7-2	TRBD2	TGTGCCAGCAGCTTAGGGCCAGCGGGAGTAATAGAGACCCAGTACTTC	CASSLGPAGVIETQYF
TRBJ1-4	-	TRBV9	-	TGTGCCAGCAGCCAGGACCTCACAGGACTGTTTTTT	CASSQDLTGLFF
TRBJ2-1	-	TRBV5-1	-	TGCGCCAGCAGCTTAGGGGGTAGGAATGAGCAGTTCTTC	CASSLGGRNEQFF
TRBJ2-1	-	TRBV4-3	TRBD2	TGCGCCAGCAGCCAAGTCGCGTCGCCTAGCGGGGCAACGGTTTACAATGAGCAGTTCTTC	CASSQVASPSGATVYNEQFF
TRBJ1-2	-	TRBV29-1	-	TGCAGCGTCCTTGGTGGGGCACAAGGCTACACCTTC	CSVLGGAQGYTF
TRBJ1-1	once	TRBV7-2	-	TGTGCCAGCAGCTTTAGCCACCTGAACACTGAAGCTTTCTTT	CASSFSHLNTEAFF
TRBJ1-1	-	TRBV7-9	-	TGTGCCAGCAGCTTAAGCGGGGTACCTGAAGCTTTCTTT	CASSLSGVPEAFF
TRBJ1-1	-	TRBV6-1	-	TGTGCCAGCAGTGATATCGGGGGGCGCGAAGAAGCTTTCTTT	CASSDIGGREEAFF
TRBJ2-7	-	TRBV18	TRBD1	TGTGCCAGCTCACCCGTGGACAGGGGAGTCGAGCAGTACTTC	CASSPVDRGVEQYF
TRBJ1-1	-	TRBV29-1	-	TGCAGCGTAGAGGCGGTCACTGAAGCTTTCTTT	CSVEAVTEAFF
TRBJ2-5	-	TRBV30	TRBD2	TGTGCCTGGAGTGTGGTAGCGGGAATAGAGACCCAGTACTTC	CAWSVVAGIETQYF
TRBJ2-2	-	TRBV2	-	TGTGCCAGCATAGTAGTGGGAGCGGATACCGGGGAGCTGTTTTTT	CASIVVGADTGELFF
TRBJ1-2	few	TRBV19	-	TGTGCCAGTAGTATAGGCGCTTCCCGGGATGGCTACACCTTC	CASSIGASRDGYTF
TRBJ2-7	-	TRBV27	-	TGTGCCAGCAGCCCCGGACTCGACTCCTACGAGCAGTACTTC	CASSPGLDSYEQYF
TRBJ2-7	-	TRBV5-1	-	TGCGCCAGCAGCTTGGGGCCCGCCGGGACAAACATCTACGAGCAGTACTTC	CASSLGPAGTNIYEQYF
TRBJ2-2	-	TRBV4-2	TRBD2	TGTGCCAGCAGTCGGAGCGGGGGGGCCTGGAACACCGGGGAGCTGTTTTTT	CASSRSGGAWNTGELFF
TRBJ1-5	-	TRBV7-6	-	TGTGCCAGCAGCTTAGAGGGGGTTCCTGAGCCCCAGCATTTT	CASSLEGVPEPQHF
TRBJ1-6	-	TRBV28	TRBD1	TGTGCCAGCAGTTTAGACAGGGTAGTTCAATCCCTCCACTTT	CASSLDRVVQSLHF
TRBJ2-7	-	TRBV27	TRBD2	TGTGCCAGCAGGCTTAGCGGGAGAAGGTCCTACGAGCAGTACTTC	CASRLSGRRSYEQYF
TRBJ2-7	-	TRBV29-1	-	TGCAGCGGGGCTATGGGGGGCGAGCAGTACTTC	CSGAMGGEQYF
TRBJ2-7	-	TRBV9	TRBD2	TGTGCCAGCAGCGTAGGGACTAGCGGGTACGAGCAGTACTTC	CASSVGTSGYEQYF
TRBJ1-5	-	TRBV27	TRBD1	TGTGCTTTCAACAGGGGATATAGCAATCAGCCCCAGCATTTT	CAFNRGYSNQPQHF
TRBJ2-7	-	TRBV5-8	-	TGTGCCAGCAGCGGGTCTAGACAGTCCTACGAGCAGTACTTC	CASSGSRQSYEQYF
TRBJ2-7	-	TRBV6-5	TRBD1	TGTGCCAGCAGTTCGGCCGGGACAGGCTCCTACGAGCAGTACTTC	CASSSAGTGSYEQYF
TRBJ1-1	-	TRBV7-9	-	TGTGCCAGCAGCTTAAGAGAGGAAGGGGACACTGAAGCTTTCTTT	CASSLREEGDTEAFF
TRBJ2-2	-	TRBV4-3	TRBD2	TGCGCCAGCAGCCAAGACGGGGGGGCACCGTCGAACACCGGGGAGCTGTTTTTT	CASSQDGGAPSNTGELFF
TRBJ2-3	-	TRBV29-1	TRBD2	TGCAGCGTCGGAGGGACTAGCGGGAGTTTCGATACGCAGTATTTT	CSVGGTSGSFDTQYF
TRBJ1-1	few	TRBV7-8	-	TGTGCCAGCAGCTTCGGACAGATGAACACTGAAGCTTTCTTT	CASSFGQMNTEAFF
TRBJ1-6	-	TRBV28	-	TGTGCCAGCGGAGAGTGGTCCTATAATTCACCCCTCCACTTT	CASGEWSYNSPLHF
TRBJ2-1	-	TRBV19	-	TGTGCCGTCAGCCTAGGCTCGTGGCAGTTCTTC	CAVSLGSWQFF
TRBJ2-2	-	TRBV7-6	TRBD2	TGTGCCAGCAGCTTTCGACTAGCGGGAGGACTAAACACCGGGGAGCTGTTTTTT	CASSFRLAGGLNTGELFF
TRBJ2-1	-	TRBV10-3	TRBD2	TGTGCCATCAGGGGACTAGCGGGAGAGGGAGAGCAGTTCTTC	CAIRGLAGEGEQFF
TRBJ1-1	-	TRBV30	-	TGTGCCTGGAGGAGGAACACTGAAGCTTTCTTT	CAWRRNTEAFF
TRBJ1-1	-	TRBV30	-	TGTGCCTGGAGTGTACAAGGAGGCTCTGAAGCTTTCTTT	CAWSVQGGSEAFF
TRBJ1-1	-	TRBV4-3	-	TGCGCCAGCAGCCAAGGGCGACAGACTTATATCACTGAAGCTTTCTTT	CASSQGRQTYITEAFF
TRBJ2-7	-	TRBV28	TRBD2	TGTGCCAGCAGCCGCGGGACTAGCGGGGAAACCTACGAGCAGTACTTC	CASSRGTSGETYEQYF
TRBJ2-1	-	TRBV4-3	-	TGCGCCAGCAGCCAAGATGCCGGGGGTCCTACTAGCACAAATGAGCAGTTCTTC	CASSQDAGGPTSTNEQFF
TRBJ2-3	once	TRBV7-6	TRBD2	TGTGCCAGCAGCTCTACACCTAGCGGGGTTCGCACAGATACGCAGTATTTT	CASSSTPSGVRTDTQYF
TRBJ1-5	-	TRBV27	TRBD1	TGTGCCAGCAGTCGAGACAGGGGACAGCCCCAGCATTTT	CASSRDRGQPQHF
TRBJ2-7	-	TRBV5-6	-	TGTGCCAGCAGTCAGGACAGCCCCGAGCAGTACTTC	CASSQDSPEQYF
TRBJ2-7	-	TRBV18	-	TGTGCCAGCTCACCAGTCGACTATTACGAGCAGTACTTC	CASSPVDYYEQYF
TRBJ1-4	-	TRBV4-2	-	TGTGCCAGCAGCCAGCGCACAGGAAATGAAAAACTGTTTTTT	CASSQRTGNEKLFF
TRBJ2-3	once	TRBV18	-	TGTGCCAGCTCACCAATCGGCGGCCGCACAGATACGCAGTATTTT	CASSPIGGRTDTQYF
TRBJ2-7	-	TRBV7-2	-	TGTGCCAGCAGCTCCGGACTTGCCTTCGGGGAGCAGTACTTC	CASSSGLAFGEQYF